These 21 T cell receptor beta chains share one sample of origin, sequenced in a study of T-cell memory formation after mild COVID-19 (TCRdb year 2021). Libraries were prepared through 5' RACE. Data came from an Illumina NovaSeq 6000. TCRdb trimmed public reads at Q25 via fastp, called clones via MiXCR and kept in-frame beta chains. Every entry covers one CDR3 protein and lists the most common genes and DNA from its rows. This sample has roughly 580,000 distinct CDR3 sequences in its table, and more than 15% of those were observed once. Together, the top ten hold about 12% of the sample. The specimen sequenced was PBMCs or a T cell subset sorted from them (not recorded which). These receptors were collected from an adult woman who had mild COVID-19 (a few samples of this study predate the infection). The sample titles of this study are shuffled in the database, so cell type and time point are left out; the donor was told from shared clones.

As DNA, the CDR3 is TGCAGTGCTGATGGGGAGCGGTCCCCCTATGAGCAGTTCTTC. Its protein is CSADGERSPYEQFF. The V and J genes are TRBV20-1 and TRBJ2-1; a possible D gene is TRBD2 (5 bases). Trimming cost V 5 bases and J 8 bases, with 19 bases left between them. Per the germline V gene, CDR1 is DFQATT and CDR2 is SNEGSKA (reference sequence). The CDR3 loop spans 14 amino acids.

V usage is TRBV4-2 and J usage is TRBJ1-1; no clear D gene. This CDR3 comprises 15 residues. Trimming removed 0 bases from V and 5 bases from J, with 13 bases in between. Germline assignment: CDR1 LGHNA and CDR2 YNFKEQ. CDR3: CASSQDSGGGTEAFF. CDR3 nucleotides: TGTGCCAGCAGCCAAGATTCGGGTGGTGGAACTGAAGCTTTCTTT.

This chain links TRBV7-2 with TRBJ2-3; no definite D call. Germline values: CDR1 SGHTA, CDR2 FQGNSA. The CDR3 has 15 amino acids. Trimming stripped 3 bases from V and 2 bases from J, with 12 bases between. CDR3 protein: CASSFRKTHTDTQYF. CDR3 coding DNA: TGTGCCAGCAGCTTTCGGAAAACCCACACAGATACGCAGTATTTT.

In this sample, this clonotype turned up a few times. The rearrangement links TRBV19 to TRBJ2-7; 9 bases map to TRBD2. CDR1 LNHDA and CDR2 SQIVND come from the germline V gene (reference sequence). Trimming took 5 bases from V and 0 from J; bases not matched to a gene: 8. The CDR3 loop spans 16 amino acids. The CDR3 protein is CASSAGGYSLSYEQYF. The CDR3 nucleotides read TGTGCCAGTAGTGCGGGAGGGTATTCCCTCTCCTACGAGCAGTACTTC.

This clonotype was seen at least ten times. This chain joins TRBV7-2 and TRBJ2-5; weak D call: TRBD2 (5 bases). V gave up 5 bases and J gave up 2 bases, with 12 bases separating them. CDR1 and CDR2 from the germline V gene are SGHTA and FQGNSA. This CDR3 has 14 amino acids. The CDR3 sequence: CASSPPSSQETQYF. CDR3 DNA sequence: TGTGCCAGCAGCCCTCCTAGCTCTCAAGAGACCCAGTACTTC.

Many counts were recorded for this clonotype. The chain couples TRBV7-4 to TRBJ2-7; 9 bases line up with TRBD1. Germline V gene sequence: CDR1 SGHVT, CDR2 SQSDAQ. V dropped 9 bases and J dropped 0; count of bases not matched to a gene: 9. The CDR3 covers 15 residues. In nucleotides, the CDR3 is TGTGCCAGGCCACAGGGGGCCTACAGCTCCTACGAGCAGTACTTC. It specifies CARPQGAYSSYEQYF.

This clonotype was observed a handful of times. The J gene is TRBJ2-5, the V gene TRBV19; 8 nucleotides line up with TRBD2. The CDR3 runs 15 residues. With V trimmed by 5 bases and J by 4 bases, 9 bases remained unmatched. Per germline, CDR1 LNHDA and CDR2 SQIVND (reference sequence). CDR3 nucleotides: TGTGCCAGTAGTCCGGCCGCGGGGGGCACAGAGACCCAGTACTTC. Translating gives CASSPAAGGTETQYF.

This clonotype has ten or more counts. The CDR3 reads CASSFTGPNTEAFF. The CDR3 nucleotides are TGTGCCAGCAGTTTCACCGGGCCGAACACTGAAGCTTTCTTT. The rearrangement joins TRBV6-5 to TRBJ1-1; no clear D. The CDR3 is made up of 14 amino acids. The ends were cut back, 4 bases at V and 1 base at J, with 10 bases in the middle. Per the germline V gene, CDR1 is MNHEY and CDR2 is SVGAGI.

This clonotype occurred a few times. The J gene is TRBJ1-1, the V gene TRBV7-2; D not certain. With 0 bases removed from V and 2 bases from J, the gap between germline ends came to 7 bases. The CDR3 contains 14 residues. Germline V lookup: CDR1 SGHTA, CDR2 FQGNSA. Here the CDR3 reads CASSLAMVNTEAFF. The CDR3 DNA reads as TGTGCCAGCAGCTTAGCGATGGTTAACACTGAAGCTTTCTTT.

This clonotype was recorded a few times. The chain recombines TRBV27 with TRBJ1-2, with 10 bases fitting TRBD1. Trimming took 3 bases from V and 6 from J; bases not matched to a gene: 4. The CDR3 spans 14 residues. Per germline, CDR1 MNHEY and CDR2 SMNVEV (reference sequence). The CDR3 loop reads CASSFRGTGDGYTF. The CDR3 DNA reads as TGTGCCAGCAGTTTCCGAGGGACAGGGGATGGCTACACCTTC.

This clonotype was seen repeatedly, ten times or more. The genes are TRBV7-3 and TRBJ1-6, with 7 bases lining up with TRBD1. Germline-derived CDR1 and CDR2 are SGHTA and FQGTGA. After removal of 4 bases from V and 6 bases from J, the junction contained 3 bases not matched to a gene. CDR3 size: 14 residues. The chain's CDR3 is CASSSGTANSPLHF. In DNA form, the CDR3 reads TGTGCCAGCAGCTCCGGGACAGCTAATTCACCCCTCCACTTT.

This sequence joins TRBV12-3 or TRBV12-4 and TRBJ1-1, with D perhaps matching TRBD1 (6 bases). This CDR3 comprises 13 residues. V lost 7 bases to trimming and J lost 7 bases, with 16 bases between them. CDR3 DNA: TGTGCCAGCACCTTACAGGGATGGGGTGAAGCTTTCTTT. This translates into CASTLQGWGEAFF.

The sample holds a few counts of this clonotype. CDR3 sequence reads: CASSGRGGNQPQHF. The DNA of the CDR3 is TGCGCCAGCAGCGGCCGGGGCGGCAATCAGCCCCAGCATTTT. The chain joins TRBV5-1 to TRBJ1-5, with D perhaps TRBD1 (5 bases). V was clipped by 4 bases and J by 2 bases, with 10 bases between them. Germline lookup yields CDR1 SGHRS and CDR2 YFSETQ. The CDR3 runs 14 residues. Variable domain in full (rest from reference TRBV5-1 and TRBJ1-5): KAGVTQTPRYLIKTRGQQVTLSCSPISGHRSVSWYQQTPGQGLQFLFEYFSETQRNKGNFPGRFSGRQFSNSRSEMNVSTLELGDSALYLCASSGRGGNQPQHFGDGTRLSIL.

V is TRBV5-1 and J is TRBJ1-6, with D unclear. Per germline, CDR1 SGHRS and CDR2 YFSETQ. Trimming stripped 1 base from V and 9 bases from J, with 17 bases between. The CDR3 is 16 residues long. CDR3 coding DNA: TGCGCCAGCAGCTTGAACCCGGGCAGCGGAGGTTCACCCCTCCACTTT. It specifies CASSLNPGSGGSPLHF.

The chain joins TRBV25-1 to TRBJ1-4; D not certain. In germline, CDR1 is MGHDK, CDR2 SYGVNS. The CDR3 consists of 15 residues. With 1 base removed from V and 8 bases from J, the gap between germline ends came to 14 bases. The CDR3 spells CASSELNWEEEKLFF. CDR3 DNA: TGTGCCAGCAGTGAATTGAACTGGGAGGAGGAAAAACTGTTTTTT. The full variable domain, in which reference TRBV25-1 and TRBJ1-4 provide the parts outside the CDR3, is EADIYQTPRYLVIGTGKKITLECSQTMGHDKMYWYQQDPGMELHLIHYSYGVNSTEKGDLSSESTVSRIRTEHFPLTLESARPSHTSQYLCASSELNWEEEKLFFGSGTQLSVL.

CDR3 region: CATRGEGAWETQYF. The CDR3 nucleotides are TGTGCCACCCGGGGGGAGGGGGCTTGGGAGACCCAGTACTTC. The chain links TRBV6-5 to TRBJ2-5; D may match TRBD1 or TRBD2 (7 bases each). Looked up from germline, CDR1 is MNHEY and CDR2 is SVGAGI. V lost 10 bases, J lost 5 bases, and 20 bases lay in between. CDR3 size: 14 residues.

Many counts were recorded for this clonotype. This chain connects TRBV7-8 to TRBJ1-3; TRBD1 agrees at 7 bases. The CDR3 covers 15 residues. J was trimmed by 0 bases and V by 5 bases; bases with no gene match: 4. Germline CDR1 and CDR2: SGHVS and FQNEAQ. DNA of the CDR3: TGTGCCAGCAGCCTTCGACAGGGCTCTGGAAACACCATATATTTT. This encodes CASSLRQGSGNTIYF.

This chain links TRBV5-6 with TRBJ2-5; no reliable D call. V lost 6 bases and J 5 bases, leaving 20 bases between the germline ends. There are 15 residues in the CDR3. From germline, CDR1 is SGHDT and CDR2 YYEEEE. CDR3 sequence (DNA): TGTGCCAGCACGATTCTTAGGGCGCACTCGGAGACCCAGTACTTC. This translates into CASTILRAHSETQYF.

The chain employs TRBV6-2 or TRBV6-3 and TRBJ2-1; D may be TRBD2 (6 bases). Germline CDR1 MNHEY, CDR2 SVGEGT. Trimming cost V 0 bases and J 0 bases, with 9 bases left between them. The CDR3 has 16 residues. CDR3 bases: TGTGCCAGCAGTTACTCTCGGGAGTACTCCTACAATGAGCAGTTCTTC. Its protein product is CASSYSREYSYNEQFF.

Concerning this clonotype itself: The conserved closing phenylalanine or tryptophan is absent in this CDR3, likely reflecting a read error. The CDR3 protein is CASSYVRGATDTQYL. CDR3 coding DNA: TGTGCCAGCAGTTACGTACGGGGGGCCACGGATACGCAGTATCTT. This chain links TRBV6-5 with TRBJ2-3, with D possibly matching TRBD2 (7 bases). Trimming removed 2 bases from V and 6 bases from J, with 15 bases in between. CDR1 is MNHEY and CDR2 is SVGAGI in the germline V gene. This CDR3 spans 15 amino acids.

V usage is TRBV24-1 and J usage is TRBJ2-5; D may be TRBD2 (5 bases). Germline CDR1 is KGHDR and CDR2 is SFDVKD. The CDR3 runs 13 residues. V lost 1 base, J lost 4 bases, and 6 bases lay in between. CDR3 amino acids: CATSDFAGETQYF. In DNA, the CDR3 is TGTGCCACCAGTGATTTTGCGGGAGAGACCCAGTACTTC.